The 19 T cell receptor beta chains below were found in one sample sequenced in a study of cytomegalovirus exposure and HLA in healthy donors (dated by TCRdb to 2017 to 2019). To prepare the library, the immunoSEQ multiplex PCR assay was applied. For the multiplex PCR, a mixture combining 60 forward primers for TCR Vbeta segments and 13 reverse primers for TCR Jbeta segments was used. TCRdb limited this immuneACCESS table to in-frame rearrangements with V and J called. A share of clones is missing; checked studies link under half to unresolved V genes, and the rest is unexplained. The sample contains roughly 120,000 clones, 60% to 85% of them found a single time. Over 1% of the sample is in the top ten clones. The sequenced material came from PBMCs. The origin of the receptors is a human donor in good health.

V usage is TRBV15 and J usage is TRBJ1-1; 7 nucleotides match TRBD1. The V gene's germline CDR1 is LNHNV and CDR2 YYDKDF (reference sequence). V shed 0 bases and J 3 bases; nucleotides not matched to a gene: 4. This CDR3 has 15 residues. CDR3 nucleotides: TGTGCCACCAGCAGAGATTGGGGACAGCACACTGAAGCTTTCTTT. Protein: CATSRDWGQHTEAFF.

This chain uses TRBV4-1 with TRBJ1-1; D ambiguous. Germline CDR1 and CDR2: MGHRA and YSYEKL. V lost 2 bases, J lost 8 bases, and 21 bases lay in between. The CDR3 runs 16 residues. The CDR3 loop reads CASSQSPPPDRTEAFF. The CDR3 DNA reads TGCGCCAGCAGCCAATCCCCGCCCCCCGATAGAACCGAAGCTTTCTTT.

The chain recombines TRBV4-2 with TRBJ2-2, with 9 bases aligning to TRBD2. There are 18 residues in the CDR3. With 0 bases clipped from V and 1 base from J, the junction kept 6 bases outside the gene matches. CDR1 and CDR2 from the germline V gene are LGHNA and YNFKEQ. This CDR3 is CASSQEPAGGLNTGELFF. CDR3 DNA sequence: TGTGCCAGCAGCCAAGAACCAGCGGGGGGCCTGAACACCGGGGAGCTGTTTTTT.

The chain recombines TRBV2 with TRBJ2-3; 8 bases map to TRBD2. The CDR3 consists of 14 residues. V was clipped by 11 bases and J by 0 bases; unmatched bases: 7. Germline-derived CDR1 and CDR2 are SNHLY and FYNNEI. CDR3 sequence: CAAASGPSTDTQYF. The CDR3 DNA reads as TGTGCCGCCGCTAGCGGGCCAAGCACAGATACGCAGTATTTT.

This chain links TRBV5-1 with TRBJ2-3, with D maybe TRBD2 (5 bases). CDR3 size: 15 residues. Per the germline V gene, CDR1 is SGHRS and CDR2 is YFSETQ. Trimming took 0 bases from V and 7 from J, leaving 15 bases between them. The CDR3, as DNA: TGCGCCAGCAGCTTGGTGGCTAGCAACTCGCATACGCAGTATTTT. Encoded protein: CASSLVASNSHTQYF.

The genes are TRBV19 and TRBJ1-5; 8 bases agree with TRBD1. CDR1 and CDR2 (germline): LNHDA, SQIVND (reference sequence). J gave up 0 bases and V 8 bases, and 24 bases lay outside the gene matches. CDR3 length: 21 residues. The chain's CDR3 is CASPTPWRAGGDPYSNQPQHF. CDR3 nucleotide sequence: TGTGCCAGTCCCACTCCTTGGAGGGCAGGGGGCGACCCTTATAGCAATCAGCCCCAGCATTTT.

This clone turned up a few times. The chain has TRBV29-1 and TRBJ1-1, with unresolved D. Germline CDR1 SQVTM, CDR2 ANQGSEA. The V and J ends lost 4 bases and 2 bases respectively, with 8 bases between them. The CDR3 extends over 12 amino acids. The CDR3 reads CSVGQINTEAFF. DNA for the CDR3: TGCAGCGTTGGACAAATTAACACTGAAGCTTTCTTT. Full variable domain (remainder filled in from reference TRBV29-1 and TRBJ1-1): SAVISQKPSRDICQRGTSLTIQCQVDSQVTMMFWYRQQPGQSLTLIATANQGSEATYESGFVIDKFPISRPNLTFSTLTVSNMSPEDSSIYLCSVGQINTEAFFGQGTRLTVV.

The V call is TRBV9, the J call TRBJ1-4; a weak D match, TRBD1 (6 bases). CDR1 and CDR2 (germline): SGDLS, YYNGEE. Between the trimmed V and J ends, which lost 0 bases and 4 bases, there was a span of 13 bases. The CDR3 has 16 amino acids. This chain's CDR3 is CASSVAPRTVNEKLFF. CDR3 bases: TGTGCCAGCAGCGTAGCCCCCCGGACAGTTAATGAAAAACTGTTTTTT. The variable domain in full, with the rest retrieved from reference TRBV9 and TRBJ1-4, is DSGVTQTPKHLITATGQRVTLRCSPRSGDLSVYWYQQSLDQGLQFLIQYYNGEERAKGNILERFSAQQFPDLHSELNLSSLELGDSALYFCASSVAPRTVNEKLFFGSGTQLSVL.

CDR3 in DNA: TGTGCCAGCGCAGGGGCCCCCTCCCCCAACATTCAGTACTTC. Its protein is CASAGAPSPNIQYF. V and J are TRBV19 and TRBJ2-4, with D perhaps matching TRBD1 (6 bases). The CDR3 contains 14 residues. CDR1 LNHDA and CDR2 SQIVND come from the germline V gene (reference sequence). With 9 bases removed from V and 7 bases from J, the gap between germline ends came to 19 bases.

V gene TRBV9 combines with J gene TRBJ1-5, with 7 bases lining up with TRBD1. Trimming at V came to 5 bases and at J to 0 bases, leaving 8 bases not matched to a gene. This CDR3 region has 16 residues. The V gene's germline CDR1 is SGDLS and CDR2 YYNGEE. CDR3 bases: TGTGCCAGCAGTGAGGGGGCAGCTTATAGCAATCAGCCCCAGCATTTT. It codes for CASSEGAAYSNQPQHF.

A word on this clone: The germline gene is not matched at one end of the junction; a read error may be the cause. This chain connects TRBV19 to TRBJ1-6; no clear D. CDR1 is LNHDA and CDR2 is SQIVND in the germline V gene (reference sequence). This CDR3 has 19 residues. The CDR3 region has the DNA TGTGCCAGTAGTTTCCTTGATTACGCTCCGTCAACCTATCATTCACCCCTCCACTTT. The encoded protein is CASSFLDYAPSTYHSPLHF.

This rearrangement joins TRBV2 to TRBJ1-1; D is perhaps TRBD1 (6 bases). This CDR3 spans 14 amino acids. V lost 8 bases, J lost 0 bases, and 13 bases lay in between. The germline gives CDR1 SNHLY, CDR2 FYNNEI. The CDR3 reads CASRSGVMNTEAFF. DNA for the CDR3: TGTGCCAGCCGCTCAGGGGTTATGAACACTGAAGCTTTCTTT.

This chain connects TRBV5-4 to TRBJ2-1, with D perhaps TRBD2 (5 bases). The germline gives CDR1 SGHNT, CDR2 YYREEE (reference sequence). Trimming cost V 4 bases and J 6 bases, with 8 bases left between them. This CDR3 contains 12 residues. The CDR3 DNA sequence: TGTGCCAGCAGCCCCGCGGGCAATGAGCAGTTCTTC. It codes for CASSPAGNEQFF.

The chain uses TRBV7-8 and TRBJ1-1, with 7 bases that match TRBD1. There are 14 residues in the CDR3. The trim removed 5 bases at V and 0 bases at J, leaving 3 bases unmatched. Germline CDR1 SGHVS, CDR2 FQNEAQ. This CDR3 is CASSVTGLNTEAFF. CDR3 coding DNA: TGTGCCAGCAGCGTGACAGGGCTGAACACTGAAGCTTTCTTT.

The rearrangement joins TRBV18 to TRBJ1-1, with a tentative D call TRBD1 (6 bases). CDR1 is KGHSH, CDR2 LQKENI, per germline. The CDR3 runs 15 residues. The V end was cut by 5 bases, the J end by 5 bases, with 18 bases between. CDR3: CASSSESGGRTEAFF. The CDR3 DNA reads as TGTGCCAGCTCATCTGAGAGCGGGGGGCGAACTGAAGCTTTCTTT.

The genes are TRBV28 and TRBJ1-6; no reliable D call. The CDR3 extends over 11 amino acids. V lost 2 bases, J lost 15 bases, and 8 bases lay in between. CDR1 and CDR2 from the germline V gene are MDHEN and SYDVKM. CDR3 in DNA: TGTGCCAGCAGTTTAAAATCTCTCCTCCACTTT. Protein: CASSLKSLLHF.

V gene TRBV5-6 combines with J gene TRBJ2-1, with D perhaps matching TRBD1 (5 bases). The CDR3 has 16 residues. From germline, CDR1 is SGHDT and CDR2 YYEEEE. V gave up 0 bases and J gave up 5 bases, with 15 bases separating them. Here the CDR3 DNA reads TGTGCCAGCAGCTTGGGACAGCTAATACTCCACAATGAGCAGTTCTTC. Its protein product is CASSLGQLILHNEQFF.

The chain has TRBV11-2 and TRBJ1-2; 7 bases map to TRBD1. Unmatched junction bases numbered 4, after V lost 3 bases and J lost 3 bases. Germline CDR1 and CDR2: SGHAT and FQNNGV. This CDR3 region has 14 residues. In DNA form, the CDR3 reads TGTGCCAGCAGCTTTCGTCAGGGGGACTATGGCTACACCTTC. Protein product: CASSFRQGDYGYTF.

This clone was counted between two and nine times. The chain joins TRBV13 to TRBJ2-7; 7 bases map to TRBD1. Germline CDR1 PRHDT, CDR2 FYEKMQ (reference sequence). J gave up 3 bases and V 6 bases, and 8 bases lay outside the gene matches. CDR3 length: 14 residues. The CDR3 protein is CASRSTGNNYEQYF. In nucleotides, the CDR3 is TGTGCCAGCAGATCGACAGGGAATAACTACGAGCAGTACTTC.